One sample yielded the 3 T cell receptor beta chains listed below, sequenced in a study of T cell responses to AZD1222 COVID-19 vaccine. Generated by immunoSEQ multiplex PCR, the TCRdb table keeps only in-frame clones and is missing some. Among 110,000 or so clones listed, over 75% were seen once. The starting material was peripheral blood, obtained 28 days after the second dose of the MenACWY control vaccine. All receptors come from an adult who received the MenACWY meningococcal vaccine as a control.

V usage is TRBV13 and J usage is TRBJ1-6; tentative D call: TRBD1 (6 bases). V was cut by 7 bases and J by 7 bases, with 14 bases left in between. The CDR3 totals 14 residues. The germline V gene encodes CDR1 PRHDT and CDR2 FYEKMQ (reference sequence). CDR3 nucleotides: TGTGCCAGCACCGTCGACAGGTTAAATTCACCCCTCCACTTT. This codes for CASTVDRLNSPLHF.

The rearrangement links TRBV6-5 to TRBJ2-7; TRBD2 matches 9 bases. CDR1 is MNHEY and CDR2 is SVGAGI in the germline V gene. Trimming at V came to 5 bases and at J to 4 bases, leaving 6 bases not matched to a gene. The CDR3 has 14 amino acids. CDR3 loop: CASSIAGARYEQYF. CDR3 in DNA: TGTGCCAGCAGTATAGCGGGAGCGCGTTACGAGCAGTACTTC.

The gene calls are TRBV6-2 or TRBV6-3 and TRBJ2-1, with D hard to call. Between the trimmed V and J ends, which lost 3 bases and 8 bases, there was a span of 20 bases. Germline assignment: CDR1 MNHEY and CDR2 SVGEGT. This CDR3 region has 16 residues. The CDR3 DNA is TGTGCCAGCAGTTATGGGAAAGGGCGCTATAGGGATGAGCAGTTCTTC. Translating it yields CASSYGKGRYRDEQFF.